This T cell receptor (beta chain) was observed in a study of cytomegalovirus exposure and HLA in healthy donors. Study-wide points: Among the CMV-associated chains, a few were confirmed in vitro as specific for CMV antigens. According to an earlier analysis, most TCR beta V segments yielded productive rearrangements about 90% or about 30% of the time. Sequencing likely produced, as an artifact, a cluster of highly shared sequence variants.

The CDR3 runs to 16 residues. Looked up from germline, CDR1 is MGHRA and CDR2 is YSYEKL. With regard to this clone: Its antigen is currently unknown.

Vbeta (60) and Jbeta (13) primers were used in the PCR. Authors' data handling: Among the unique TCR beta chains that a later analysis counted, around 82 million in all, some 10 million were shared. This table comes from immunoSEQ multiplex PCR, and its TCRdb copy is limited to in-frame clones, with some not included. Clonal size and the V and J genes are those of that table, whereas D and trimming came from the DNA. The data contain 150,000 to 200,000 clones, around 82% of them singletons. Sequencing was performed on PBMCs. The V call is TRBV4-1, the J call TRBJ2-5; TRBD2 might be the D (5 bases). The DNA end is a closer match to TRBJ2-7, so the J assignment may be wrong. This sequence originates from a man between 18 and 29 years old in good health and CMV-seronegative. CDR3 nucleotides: TGCGCCAGCAGCCAAGATCAGCTCGGTGAGGGCTACGAGCAGTACTTC. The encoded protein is CASSQDQLGEGYEQYF.